The 24 T cell receptor beta chains given below trace back to one sample, sequenced in a study of cytomegalovirus exposure and HLA in healthy donors. A multiplex PCR was run with 60 Vbeta primers and 13 Jbeta primers. Profiling relied on immunoSEQ multiplex PCR, and the TCRdb table lists in-frame clones only, not all of them. The data hold under 150,000 clones, with 65% to 75% observed a single time. Sample: PBMCs. All receptors derive from a woman between 40 and 50 years old in good health and CMV-seropositive.

The genes are TRBV5-4 and TRBJ2-5; 8 nucleotides agree with TRBD2. The CDR3 contains 13 residues. V shed 4 bases and J 4 bases; nucleotides not matched to a gene: 3. Germline-derived CDR1 and CDR2 are SGHNT and YYREEE (reference sequence). The DNA for the CDR3 is TGTGCCAGCAGCAGCGGGAGCCGAGAGACCCAGTACTTC. This codes for CASSSGSRETQYF.

CDR3 DNA: TGTGCCAGCAGCTTAACGGGGGGGCCCTACGAGCAGTACTTC. It specifies CASSLTGGPYEQYF. The V call is TRBV11-2, the J call TRBJ2-7; TRBD2 aligns across 8 bases. Germline loops: CDR1 SGHAT, CDR2 FQNNGV. V gave up 2 bases and J gave up 2 bases; unmatched junction bases: 2. The CDR3 has 14 residues.

This chain joins TRBV18 and TRBJ2-7; D unresolved. Trimming removed 5 bases from V and 4 bases from J, with 24 bases in between. Germline V gives CDR1 KGHSH, CDR2 LQKENI. The CDR3 contains 17 residues. CDR3 coding DNA: TGTGCCAGCTCAAACTATAAACACGGCTCCCGCCTTTACGAGCAGTACTTC. It encodes CASSNYKHGSRLYEQYF.

The chain has TRBV4-3 and TRBJ2-1; the D is unclear. This CDR3 has 12 residues. V was clipped by 3 bases and J by 4 bases, with 4 bases between them. Germline V gene data show CDR1 as LGHNA and CDR2 as YSLEER. The CDR3 region is CASSHVYNEQFF. CDR3 in DNA: TGCGCCAGCAGCCACGTTTACAATGAGCAGTTCTTC.

This clone was detected only a few times. The V and J genes are TRBV6-1 and TRBJ1-2, with a tentative D call TRBD1 (5 bases). V was clipped by 5 bases and J by 10 bases, with 17 bases between them. This CDR3 has 13 amino acids. Germline CDR1 reads MNHNS; CDR2 reads SASEGT. In nucleotides, the CDR3 is TGTGCCAGCAGTTATGCGGCAGGGCGGACCTACACCTTC. It codes for CASSYAAGRTYTF.

Only one count was recorded for this clone. The chain has TRBV5-1 and TRBJ2-1, with 8 bases matching TRBD2. V lost 0 bases to trimming and J lost 9 bases; unmatched junction nucleotides: 11. This CDR3 region has 16 residues. Germline V lookup: CDR1 SGHRS, CDR2 YFSETQ. CDR3: CASSLVVLAGGAEQFF. The DNA of the CDR3 is TGCGCCAGCAGCTTGGTTGTGCTAGCGGGTGGTGCTGAGCAGTTCTTC.

This clone came up once. V usage is TRBV2 and J usage is TRBJ2-5; 11 bases are shared with TRBD2. This CDR3 region has 16 residues. The germline gives CDR1 SNHLY, CDR2 FYNNEI. The V segment lost 6 bases and the J segment 5 bases; nucleotides outside the gene matches: 11. The CDR3 region has the DNA TGTGCCAGCAGCCTCCCGACTAGCGGGATTGCGGAGACCCAGTACTTC. Translation: CASSLPTSGIAETQYF.

The chain combines TRBV6-5 with TRBJ1-2; 7 nucleotides align to TRBD1. With V trimmed by 2 bases and J by 4 bases, 10 bases remained unmatched. This CDR3 spans 16 amino acids. The germline V gene has CDR1 MNHEY and CDR2 SVGAGI. CDR3: CASSYPEATGRYGYTF. The CDR3, as DNA: TGTGCCAGCAGTTACCCAGAGGCGACAGGGCGCTATGGCTACACCTTC.

The chain combines TRBV14 with TRBJ1-2, with 8 positions matching TRBD1. CDR3 length: 17 residues. V trimming: 0 bases; J trimming: 4 bases; junction bases outside the gene matches: 10. Germline CDR1 is SGHDN and CDR2 is FVKESK. The CDR3 spells CASSQDPQGAKTYGYTF. The CDR3 region has the DNA TGTGCCAGCAGCCAAGATCCCCAGGGGGCAAAAACCTATGGCTACACCTTC.

This clone was detected only a few times. The CDR3 spells CASSSTTSGGPYNEQFF. The CDR3 nucleotides read TGTGCCAGCAGCTCCACGACTAGCGGGGGGCCATACAATGAGCAGTTCTTC. The genes are TRBV7-3 and TRBJ2-1; 13 positions agree with TRBD2. The CDR3 covers 17 residues. The germline CDR1 and CDR2 sequences are SGHTA and FQGTGA. V lost 4 bases and J lost 4; bases outside the gene matches: 7.

The table lists this clone with a few counts. CDR3 DNA: TGTGCCAGCAGCCCCTGGACAGCCCAAGAGACCCAGTACTTC. Protein: CASSPWTAQETQYF. The V call is TRBV7-9, the J call TRBJ2-5, with TRBD1 as a possible D gene (6 bases). Trimming removed 5 bases from V and 1 base from J, with 11 bases in between. CDR1 and CDR2 from the germline V gene are SEHNR and FQNEAQ (reference sequence). The CDR3 covers 14 residues. Using reference TRBV7-9 and TRBJ2-5 for the parts outside the CDR3, the full variable domain is DTGVSQNPRHKITKRGQNVTFRCDPISEHNRLYWYRQTLGQGPEFLTYFQNEAQLEKSRLLSDRFSAERPKGSFSTLEIQRTEQGDSAMYLCASSPWTAQETQYFGPGTRLLVL.

The chain carries TRBV27 and TRBJ2-2; TRBD2 agrees at 8 bases. From germline, CDR1 is MNHEY and CDR2 SMNVEV (reference sequence). The CDR3 is 18 residues long. J was trimmed by 8 bases and V by 3 bases; bases with no gene match: 17. CDR3 DNA sequence: TGTGCCAGCAGTTTTCTTACTAGCGGTTCCAAACAAGTGGGGGAGCTGTTTTTT. Amino acids: CASSFLTSGSKQVGELFF.

The rearrangement joins TRBV7-3 to TRBJ2-1; 8 nucleotides align to TRBD1. The trim removed 2 bases at V and 4 bases at J, leaving 4 bases unmatched. Germline assignment: CDR1 SGHTA and CDR2 FQGTGA. This CDR3 spans 15 amino acids. CDR3 coding DNA: TGTGCCAGCAGCTTAGGACAGGGTCGATACAATGAGCAGTTCTTC. Its protein product is CASSLGQGRYNEQFF.

The chain combines TRBV10-3 with TRBJ2-7; 13 nucleotides match TRBD2. This CDR3 is built from 14 residues. The V gene's germline CDR1 is ENHRY and CDR2 SYGVKD. J lost 7 bases, V lost 3 bases, and 3 bases had no gene match. CDR3 sequence reads: CAISELAGGKEQYF. DNA for the CDR3: TGTGCCATCAGTGAACTAGCGGGAGGGAAAGAGCAGTACTTC.

The chain's CDR3 is CASSSWQVLTRVVAYNEQFF. CDR3 in DNA: TGTGCCAGCAGCTCCTGGCAGGTCCTCACCAGGGTTGTAGCCTACAATGAGCAGTTCTTC. This chain uses TRBV7-8 with TRBJ2-1; D may be TRBD1 (5 bases). Germline assignment: CDR1 SGHVS and CDR2 FQNEAQ. The CDR3 totals 20 residues. Trimming left V 4 bases short and J 2 bases short, with 27 bases between.

As DNA, the CDR3 is TGTGCCAGCAGTTACTCGTCCGGGGGTGAGGGGCAGTACTTC. Translated, it gives CASSYSSGGEGQYF. The chain couples TRBV6-5 to TRBJ2-7, with D perhaps matching TRBD2 (6 bases). Deletions cut 0 bases from V and 9 bases from J, with 15 bases between. The CDR3 spans 14 residues. Per germline, CDR1 MNHEY and CDR2 SVGAGI.

The chain uses TRBV5-4 and TRBJ2-3; TRBD2 matches at 13 bases. Germline CDR1 and CDR2: SGHNT and YYREEE (reference sequence). Losses at the gene ends were 4 bases for V and 6 bases for J; bases not matched to a gene: 14. The CDR3 is 18 residues long. This CDR3 reads CASSLTFPGLAGLDTQYF. The CDR3 region has the DNA TGTGCCAGCAGCCTGACATTCCCGGGACTAGCGGGATTGGATACGCAGTATTTT.

The chain employs TRBV6-5 and TRBJ1-1; possibly TRBD1 for D (5 bases). Germline assignment: CDR1 MNHEY and CDR2 SVGAGI. This CDR3 is built from 14 residues. V gave up 0 bases and J gave up 1 base, with 6 bases separating them. CDR3 in DNA: TGTGCCAGCAGTTACTCACAGGAGAACACTGAAGCTTTCTTT. It encodes CASSYSQENTEAFF.

The CDR3 sequence is CASSLVSPTAGGTGELFF. DNA for the CDR3: TGCGCCAGCAGCTTGGTTAGCCCGACGGCAGGCGGGACCGGGGAGCTGTTTTTT. The chain has TRBV5-1 and TRBJ2-2, with a possible D match to TRBD2 (5 bases). V shed 0 bases and J shed 5 bases, with 20 bases lying between them. The germline CDR1 and CDR2 sequences are SGHRS and YFSETQ. The CDR3 totals 18 residues.

The rearrangement uses TRBV6-4 and TRBJ2-3, with 7 bases fitting TRBD2. With 3 bases clipped from V and 1 base from J, the junction kept 7 bases outside the gene matches. CDR3 length: 16 amino acids. The germline V gene has CDR1 MRHNA and CDR2 SNTAGT. CDR3 coding DNA: TGTGCCAGCAGTGAAGTTACGGGGGGAGGCACAGATACGCAGTATTTT. Its protein is CASSEVTGGGTDTQYF.

This sequence joins TRBV19 and TRBJ2-1; 9 positions agree with TRBD2. V shed 8 bases and J 3 bases; nucleotides not matched to a gene: 8. Germline assignment: CDR1 LNHDA and CDR2 SQIVND (reference sequence). The CDR3 consists of 15 residues. The chain's CDR3 is CASSRRGGLYNEQFF. CDR3 nucleotides: TGTGCCAGTTCTCGGCGGGGGGGCCTCTACAATGAGCAGTTCTTC.

Here the CDR3 DNA reads TGCGCCAGCAGCCCACGGGAGGGGGATGAGCAGTTCTTC. It yields the protein CASSPREGDEQFF. This chain connects TRBV5-1 to TRBJ2-1, with TRBD2 identical over 8 bases. The ends lost 4 bases at V and 8 bases at J; junction bases unmatched: 5. The CDR3 is 13 amino acids. Looked up from germline, CDR1 is SGHRS and CDR2 is YFSETQ. Full variable domain (outside the CDR3, taken from reference TRBV5-1 and TRBJ2-1): KAGVTQTPRYLIKTRGQQVTLSCSPISGHRSVSWYQQTPGQGLQFLFEYFSETQRNKGNFPGRFSGRQFSNSRSEMNVSTLELGDSALYLCASSPREGDEQFFGPGTRLTVL.

This clone occurred a few times. The J gene is TRBJ2-7, the V gene TRBV28, with D maybe TRBD1 (7 bases). Germline values: CDR1 MDHEN, CDR2 SYDVKM. There are 19 residues in the CDR3. V gave up 6 bases and J gave up 4 bases, with 31 bases separating them. CDR3 sequence reads: CASSPGQTRGIRGHYEQYF. The CDR3 DNA is TGTGCCAGCAGCCCGGGACAGACTAGAGGAATTAGGGGGCATTACGAGCAGTACTTC.

This clone showed up just a few times. The chain couples TRBV4-1 to TRBJ2-1; 8 nucleotides agree with TRBD2. Germline V gives CDR1 MGHRA, CDR2 YSYEKL. This CDR3 contains 13 residues. J gave up 9 bases and V 0 bases, and 1 base lay outside the gene matches. CDR3 amino acids: CASSQDRGGEQFF. The CDR3 DNA follows: TGCGCCAGCAGCCAAGACCGGGGGGGTGAGCAGTTCTTC.